A single sample gave rise to the 27 T cell receptor beta chains below, sequenced in a study of CD8 T cells in ankylosing spondylitis. From the 5' RACE reads, TCRdb called clonotypes with MiXCR, one entry per CDR3 protein. The sample includes about 360,000 distinct CDR3 sequences, roughly 20% of them seen just once. The sequenced sample was blood, either unsorted or a sorted T cell fraction (not recorded which). All receptors come from a male donor with ankylosing spondylitis or in good health (not recorded which).

This clonotype was found a few times. The chain combines TRBV7-8 with TRBJ2-1; 10 positions match TRBD2. This CDR3 is built from 16 residues. Trimming took 0 bases from V and 6 from J; bases not matched to a gene: 5. Germline CDR1 is SGHVS and CDR2 is FQNEAQ. The CDR3 DNA reads TGTGCCAGCAGCTTAGCAAGCGGGGGGGCCGCCAATGAGCAGTTCTTC. The encoded protein is CASSLASGGAANEQFF.

V is TRBV25-1 and J is TRBJ2-1, with D possibly matching TRBD1 (6 bases). Germline CDR1 and CDR2: MGHDK and SYGVNS. Deletions cut 10 bases from V and 2 bases from J, with 9 bases between. The CDR3 extends over 12 amino acids. CDR3 loop: CAIRTAYNEQFF. Here the CDR3 DNA reads TGTGCCATCAGGACAGCCTACAATGAGCAGTTCTTC.

This clonotype was picked up a small number of times. J is TRBJ2-7 and V is TRBV28, with D maybe TRBD2 (5 bases). The ends were cut back, 2 bases at V and 3 bases at J, with 14 bases in the middle. Germline CDR1 and CDR2: MDHEN and SYDVKM. CDR3 length: 15 residues. As DNA, the CDR3 is TGTGCCAGCAGTTTAGAGGGTACCCCCCTCTACGAGCAGTACTTC. It is translated as CASSLEGTPLYEQYF.

This chain uses TRBV15 with TRBJ2-5; TRBD1 is a possible D gene (6 bases). Per the germline V gene, CDR1 is LNHNV and CDR2 is YYDKDF (reference sequence). Trimming shortened V by 0 bases and J by 5 bases, and 10 bases separated the two germline ends. The CDR3 has 14 amino acids. CDR3 amino acids: CATSRDQGPETQYF. CDR3 nucleotide sequence: TGTGCCACCAGCAGAGATCAGGGGCCGGAGACCCAGTACTTC.

The chain employs TRBV12-3 or TRBV12-4 and TRBJ2-2; 9 positions agree with TRBD2. The CDR3 contains 16 residues. After removal of 5 bases from V and 6 bases from J, the junction contained 10 bases not matched to a gene. DNA of the CDR3: TGTGCCAGCAGTCCATCGGGTAGCGGGGGTTCCGGGGAGCTGTTTTTT. Amino acid sequence: CASSPSGSGGSGELFF.

This clonotype was observed a single time. CDR3 sequence: CASSLDRDVNTEAFF. DNA for the CDR3: TGTGCCAGCAGCCTGGACAGGGACGTGAACACTGAAGCTTTCTTT. The rearrangement uses TRBV6-1 and TRBJ1-1, with 8 bases matching TRBD1. CDR1 and CDR2 from the germline V gene are MNHNS and SASEGT. The CDR3 covers 15 residues. After removal of 6 bases from V and 0 bases from J, the junction contained 6 bases not matched to a gene.

This clonotype was seen many times. This chain connects TRBV4-1 to TRBJ1-1; D uncertain. V gave up 4 bases and J gave up 4 bases, with 16 bases separating them. The CDR3 extends over 15 amino acids. CDR1 and CDR2 from the germline V gene are MGHRA and YSYEKL. CDR3 sequence: CASSPPRARSTEAFF. The CDR3 nucleotides are TGCGCCAGCAGCCCCCCTCGGGCGAGGAGCACTGAAGCTTTCTTT.

At least ten counts were recorded for this clonotype. This chain connects TRBV12-3 or TRBV12-4 to TRBJ1-1, with unresolved D. The CDR3 totals 11 residues. V was pared by 11 bases and J by 4 bases, with 11 bases between. This CDR3 reads CAGTVGTEAFF. CDR3 coding DNA: TGTGCCGGCACGGTCGGCACTGAAGCTTTCTTT.

This clonotype was counted a few times. The CDR3 is CASSFTGAGGTDTQYF. In DNA form, the CDR3 reads TGTGCCAGCAGTTTCACGGGGGCCGGAGGCACAGATACGCAGTATTTT. The chain has TRBV12-3 or TRBV12-4 and TRBJ2-3; D might be TRBD1 or TRBD2, each matching 6 bases. Trimming pared 3 bases from V and 1 base from J, leaving 14 bases between. The CDR3 length is 16 residues.

The V gene is TRBV6-1, the J gene TRBJ2-3; tentative D call: TRBD2 (5 bases). The germline V and J ends were trimmed by 7 bases and 1 base, with 9 bases remaining between them. Germline V gives CDR1 MNHNS, CDR2 SASEGT. The CDR3 is made up of 13 amino acids. The CDR3 DNA sequence: TGTGCCAGCACTAGCCGGGGCACAGATACGCAGTATTTT. Translating gives CASTSRGTDTQYF.

This clonotype has just a few counts. The chain uses TRBV5-1 and TRBJ2-2; maybe TRBD1 (5 bases). Trimming cost V 4 bases and J 0 bases, with 10 bases left between them. Per germline, CDR1 SGHRS and CDR2 YFSETQ. The CDR3 sequence is 15 residues long. Here the CDR3 reads CASSADTTNTGELFF. The CDR3 DNA sequence: TGCGCCAGCAGCGCGGACACTACGAACACCGGGGAGCTGTTTTTT. Supplemented by reference TRBV5-1 and TRBJ2-2, the full variable domain reads KAGVTQTPRYLIKTRGQQVTLSCSPISGHRSVSWYQQTPGQGLQFLFEYFSETQRNKGNFPGRFSGRQFSNSRSEMNVSTLELGDSALYLCASSADTTNTGELFFGEGSRLTVL.

This clonotype showed up just a few times. The V gene is TRBV28, the J gene TRBJ2-5; 10 bases align to TRBD2. The CDR3 is 15 amino acids. The V segment lost 5 bases and the J segment 4 bases; nucleotides outside the gene matches: 7. Germline V gives CDR1 MDHEN, CDR2 SYDVKM. In DNA form, the CDR3 reads TGTGCCAGCAGTACCCTAGCGGGGGACGCAGAGACCCAGTACTTC. Its translation: CASSTLAGDAETQYF.

The CDR3 nucleotides read TGTGCCAGCAGCTTAGGGTCAGGGGCAGGCGAGCAGTACTTC. This encodes CASSLGSGAGEQYF. The chain is built from TRBV11-2 and TRBJ2-7; TRBD1 might be the D (6 bases). CDR1 and CDR2 (germline): SGHAT, FQNNGV. The ends were cut back, 1 base at V and 6 bases at J, with 13 bases in the middle. This CDR3 region has 14 residues.

This clonotype was observed a handful of times. This chain uses TRBV12-5 with TRBJ1-2, with TRBD1 matching over 7 bases. Unmatched junction bases numbered 6, after V lost 5 bases and J lost 6 bases. The CDR3 totals 13 residues. Germline-derived CDR1 and CDR2 are LGHNT and FRNRAP. CDR3 in amino acids: CASGLGDRDGYTF. CDR3 DNA sequence: TGTGCTAGTGGTCTCGGCGACAGGGATGGCTACACCTTC.

The sample holds many counts of this clonotype. The chain has TRBV12-3 or TRBV12-4 and TRBJ1-2; D ambiguous. V was pared by 3 bases and J by 2 bases, with 7 bases between. The CDR3 is made up of 13 amino acids. The chain's CDR3 is CASSFGQNYGYTF. CDR3 nucleotide sequence: TGTGCCAGCAGTTTTGGCCAGAACTATGGCTACACCTTC.

This CDR3 reads CASSFEGVKANTGELFF. Here the CDR3 DNA reads TGTGCCAGCAGCTTCGAGGGGGTAAAAGCGAACACCGGGGAGCTGTTTTTT. The V call is TRBV7-6, the J call TRBJ2-2; D may be TRBD1 (6 bases). The CDR3 totals 17 residues. Germline CDR1 and CDR2: SGHVS and FNYEAQ. The V gene lost 3 bases and the J gene lost 0 bases, with 14 bases spanning the gap.

The sample holds a few counts of this clonotype. The chain employs TRBV6-5 and TRBJ1-1; D ambiguous. The V and J ends lost 4 bases and 2 bases respectively, with 8 bases between them. Germline V gives CDR1 MNHEY, CDR2 SVGAGI. The CDR3 runs to 13 residues. The CDR3 region is CASSWNSNTEAFF. CDR3 coding DNA: TGTGCCAGCAGTTGGAACAGCAACACTGAAGCTTTCTTT.

The chain is built from TRBV5-5 and TRBJ2-3; 13 bases are shared with TRBD2. The trim removed 0 bases at V and 14 bases at J, leaving 12 bases unmatched. The germline V gene encodes CDR1 SGHKS and CDR2 YYEKEE (reference sequence). CDR3 size: 16 residues. CDR3 amino acids: CASSLGLAGGPRGAYF. CDR3 DNA sequence: TGTGCCAGCAGCTTGGGACTAGCGGGGGGACCCCGGGGGGCGTATTTT.

J is TRBJ2-4 and V is TRBV4-1; 8 bases align to TRBD2. The CDR3 loop spans 17 amino acids. Germline V gene sequence: CDR1 MGHRA, CDR2 YSYEKL. V lost 0 bases, J lost 7 bases, and 11 bases stayed unmatched. The CDR3 reads CASSQEGGGFLLNIQYF. The CDR3 DNA reads as TGCGCCAGCAGCCAAGAAGGCGGGGGGTTCCTACTTAACATTCAGTACTTC.

The chain recombines TRBV15 with TRBJ2-1; D is possibly TRBD1 (5 bases). Trimming pared 1 base from V and 1 base from J, leaving 8 bases between. Germline V lookup: CDR1 LNHNV, CDR2 YYDKDF (reference sequence). The CDR3 is 15 residues long. CDR3 nucleotide sequence: TGTGCCACCAGCAGAGCCCAGGGTTCCTACAATGAGCAGTTCTTC. Translated, it gives CATSRAQGSYNEQFF.

This clonotype turned up a few times. The CDR3 here is CASSQIDREDDNEQFF. The CDR3 coding sequence is TGTGCCAGCAGCCAAATCGACAGGGAAGACGATAATGAGCAGTTCTTC. The chain joins TRBV3-1 to TRBJ2-1; TRBD1 agrees at 7 bases. Germline CDR1 is LGHDT and CDR2 is YNNKEL (reference sequence). V trimming: 2 bases; J trimming: 7 bases; junction bases outside the gene matches: 11. CDR3 length equals 16 residues.

This rearrangement joins TRBV27 to TRBJ2-3; possibly TRBD2 for D (9 bases). CDR3 size: 19 residues. V lost 5 bases and J 4 bases, leaving 28 bases between the germline ends. Germline CDR1 is MNHEY and CDR2 is SMNVEV (reference sequence). CDR3 bases: TGTGCCAGCAGTCCACAGGGGGTCTGGCGGGGGGGCCTCCCAGATACGCAGTATTTT. Protein product: CASSPQGVWRGGLPDTQYF.

The V call is TRBV11-2, the J call TRBJ2-1, with D uncertain. Germline V lookup: CDR1 SGHAT, CDR2 FQNNGV. Trimming took 7 bases from V and 1 from J, leaving 11 bases between them. The CDR3 contains 14 residues. CDR3 residues: CASTLEGSYNEQFF. The CDR3 DNA is TGTGCCAGCACCCTCGAAGGGTCCTACAATGAGCAGTTCTTC.

This clonotype has only a few counts. This chain joins TRBV3-1 and TRBJ2-1; the D is unclear. This CDR3 has 13 amino acids. V lost 0 bases and J lost 9, with 9 bases in between. Germline V gene sequence: CDR1 LGHDT, CDR2 YNNKEL (reference sequence). The CDR3, as DNA: TGTGCCAGCAGCCAAGAAGAGGACGGTGAGCAGTTCTTC. Translating gives CASSQEEDGEQFF.

The chain links TRBV12-3 or TRBV12-4 to TRBJ1-1; no firm D call. The CDR3 extends over 15 amino acids. Trimming pared 1 base from V and 0 bases from J, leaving 9 bases between. The CDR3 bases are TGTGCCAGCAGTTTAGATGCAGCCATGAACACTGAAGCTTTCTTT. This gives the protein CASSLDAAMNTEAFF.

This clonotype was picked up a small number of times. V usage is TRBV12-3 or TRBV12-4 and J usage is TRBJ2-1; D possibly corresponds to TRBD2 (7 bases). V shed 1 base and J shed 2 bases, with 18 bases lying between them. The CDR3 runs 18 residues. CDR3 DNA: TGTGCCAGCAGTTTAGAACGGGGGGCGACCCGGCCCTACAATGAGCAGTTCTTC. It translates to CASSLERGATRPYNEQFF.

This clonotype has a handful of counts. The chain joins TRBV7-8 to TRBJ2-7; weak D call: TRBD2 (6 bases). V was pared by 4 bases and J by 1 base, with 20 bases between. This CDR3 contains 17 residues. Germline CDR1 reads SGHVS; CDR2 reads FQNEAQ. The CDR3 bases are TGTGCCAGCAGCTGGGAGGCGGGACTCCAAACTTCCTACGAGCAGTACTTC. This codes for CASSWEAGLQTSYEQYF.